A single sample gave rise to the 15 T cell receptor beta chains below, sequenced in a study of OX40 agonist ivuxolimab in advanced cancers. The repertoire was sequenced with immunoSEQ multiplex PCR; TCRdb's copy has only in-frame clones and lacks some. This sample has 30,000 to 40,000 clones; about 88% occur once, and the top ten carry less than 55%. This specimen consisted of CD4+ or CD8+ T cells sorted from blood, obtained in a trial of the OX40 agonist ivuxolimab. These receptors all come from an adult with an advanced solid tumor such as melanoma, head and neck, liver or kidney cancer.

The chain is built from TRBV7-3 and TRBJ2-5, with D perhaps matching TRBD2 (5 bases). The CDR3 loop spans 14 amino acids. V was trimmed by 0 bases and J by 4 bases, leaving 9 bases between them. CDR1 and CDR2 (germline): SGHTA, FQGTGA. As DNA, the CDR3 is TGTGCCAGCAGCTTAACTGGGGAGTCAGAGACCCAGTACTTC. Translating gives CASSLTGESETQYF.

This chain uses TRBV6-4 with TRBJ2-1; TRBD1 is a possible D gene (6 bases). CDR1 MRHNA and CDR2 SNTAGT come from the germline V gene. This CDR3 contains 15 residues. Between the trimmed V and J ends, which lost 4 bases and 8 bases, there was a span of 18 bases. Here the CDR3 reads CASSAGTLWDDEQFF. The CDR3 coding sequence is TGTGCCAGCAGTGCCGGGACACTCTGGGACGATGAGCAGTTCTTC.

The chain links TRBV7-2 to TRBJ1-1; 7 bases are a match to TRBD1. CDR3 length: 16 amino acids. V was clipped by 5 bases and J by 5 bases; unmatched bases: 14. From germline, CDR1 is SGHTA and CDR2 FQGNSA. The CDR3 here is CASSVVTGSGATEAFF. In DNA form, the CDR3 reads TGTGCCAGCAGCGTCGTGACAGGGAGTGGTGCGACTGAAGCTTTCTTT. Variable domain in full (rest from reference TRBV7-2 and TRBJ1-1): GAGVSQSPSNKVTEKGKDVELRCDPISGHTALYWYRQSLGQGLEFLIYFQGNSAPDKSGLPSDRFSAERTGGSVSTLTIQRTQQEDSAVYLCASSVVTGSGATEAFFGQGTRLTVV.

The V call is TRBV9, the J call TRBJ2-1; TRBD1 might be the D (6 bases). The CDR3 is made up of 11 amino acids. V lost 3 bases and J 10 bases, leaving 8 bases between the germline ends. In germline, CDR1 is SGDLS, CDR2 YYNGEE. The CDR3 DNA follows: TGTGCCAGCAGCGCCGGGACAGAGCAGTTCTTC. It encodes CASSAGTEQFF. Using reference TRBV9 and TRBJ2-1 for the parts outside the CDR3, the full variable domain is DSGVTQTPKHLITATGQRVTLRCSPRSGDLSVYWYQQSLDQGLQFLIQYYNGEERAKGNILERFSAQQFPDLHSELNLSSLELGDSALYFCASSAGTEQFFGPGTRLTVL.

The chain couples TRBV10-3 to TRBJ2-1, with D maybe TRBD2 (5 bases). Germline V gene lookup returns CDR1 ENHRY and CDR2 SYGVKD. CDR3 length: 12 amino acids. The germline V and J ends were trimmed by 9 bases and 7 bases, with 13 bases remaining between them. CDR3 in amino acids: CAILGGQNEQFF. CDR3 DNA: TGTGCCATTCTAGGCGGGCAGAATGAGCAGTTCTTC.

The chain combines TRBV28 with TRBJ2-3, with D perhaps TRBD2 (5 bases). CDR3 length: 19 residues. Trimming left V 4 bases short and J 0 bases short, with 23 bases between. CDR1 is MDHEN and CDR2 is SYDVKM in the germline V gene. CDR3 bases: TGTGCCAGCAGTTCCGTTTGGGCGAACGACTACGCTAGCACAGATACGCAGTATTTT. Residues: CASSSVWANDYASTDTQYF.

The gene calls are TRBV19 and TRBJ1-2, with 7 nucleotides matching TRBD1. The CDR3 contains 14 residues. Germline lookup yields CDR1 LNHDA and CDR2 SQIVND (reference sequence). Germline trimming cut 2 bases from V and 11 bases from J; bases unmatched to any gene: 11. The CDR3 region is CASSIRTGPERYTF. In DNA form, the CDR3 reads TGTGCCAGTAGTATAAGGACAGGACCTGAGAGGTACACCTTC.

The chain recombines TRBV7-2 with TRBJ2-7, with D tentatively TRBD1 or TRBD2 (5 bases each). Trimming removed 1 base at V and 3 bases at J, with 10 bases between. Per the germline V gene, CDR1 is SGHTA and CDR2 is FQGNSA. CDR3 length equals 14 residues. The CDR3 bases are TGTGCCAGCAGCTTAGAGAAGGGGAGCTACGAGCAGTACTTC. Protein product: CASSLEKGSYEQYF.

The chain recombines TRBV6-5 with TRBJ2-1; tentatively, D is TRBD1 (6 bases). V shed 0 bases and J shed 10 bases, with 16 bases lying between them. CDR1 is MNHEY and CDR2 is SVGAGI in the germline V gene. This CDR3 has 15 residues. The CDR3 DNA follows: TGTGCCAGCAGTTACTCGGACAGTCGCCTGGGGGAGCAGTTCTTC. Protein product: CASSYSDSRLGEQFF.

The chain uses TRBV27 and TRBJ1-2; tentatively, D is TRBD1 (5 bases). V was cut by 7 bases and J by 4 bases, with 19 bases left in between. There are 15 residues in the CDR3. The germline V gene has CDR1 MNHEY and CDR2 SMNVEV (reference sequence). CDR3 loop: CASTLTPAGGYGYTF. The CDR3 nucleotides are TGTGCCAGCACTCTAACCCCGGCGGGGGGCTATGGCTACACCTTC.

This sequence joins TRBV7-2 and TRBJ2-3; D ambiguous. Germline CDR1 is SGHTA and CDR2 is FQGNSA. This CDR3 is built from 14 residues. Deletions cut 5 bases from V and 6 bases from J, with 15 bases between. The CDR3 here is CASSPLLLFDTQYF. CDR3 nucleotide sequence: TGTGCCAGCAGCCCCCTACTACTTTTTGATACGCAGTATTTT.

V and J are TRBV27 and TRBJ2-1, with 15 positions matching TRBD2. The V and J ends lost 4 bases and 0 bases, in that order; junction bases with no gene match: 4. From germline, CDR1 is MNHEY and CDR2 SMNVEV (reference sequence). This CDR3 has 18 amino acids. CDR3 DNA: TGTGCCAGCAGTTCGGGACTAGCGGGGGGAAGCTCCTACAATGAGCAGTTCTTC. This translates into CASSSGLAGGSSYNEQFF.

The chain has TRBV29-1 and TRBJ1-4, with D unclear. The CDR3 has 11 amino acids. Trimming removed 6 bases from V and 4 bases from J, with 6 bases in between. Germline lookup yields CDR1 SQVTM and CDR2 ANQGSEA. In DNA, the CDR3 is TGCAGCGTCCGGGGTAATGAAAAACTGTTTTTT. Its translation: CSVRGNEKLFF.

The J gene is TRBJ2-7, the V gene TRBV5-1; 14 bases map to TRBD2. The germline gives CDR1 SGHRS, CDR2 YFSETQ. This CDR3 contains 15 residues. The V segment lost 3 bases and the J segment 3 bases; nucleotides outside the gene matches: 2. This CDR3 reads CASSSGLAGGYEQYF. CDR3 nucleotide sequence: TGCGCCAGCAGCTCTGGACTAGCGGGAGGCTACGAGCAGTACTTC.

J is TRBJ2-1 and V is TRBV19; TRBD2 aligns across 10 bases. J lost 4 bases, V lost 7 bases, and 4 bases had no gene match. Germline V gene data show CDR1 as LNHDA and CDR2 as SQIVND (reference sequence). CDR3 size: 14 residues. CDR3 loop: CASTPAGGYNEQFF. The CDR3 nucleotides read TGTGCCAGTACCCCAGCGGGGGGGTACAATGAGCAGTTCTTC. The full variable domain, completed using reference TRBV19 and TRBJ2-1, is DGGITQSPKYLFRKEGQNVTLSCEQNLNHDAMYWYRQDPGQGLRLIYYSQIVNDFQKGDIAEGYSVSREKKESFPLTVTSAQKNPTAFYLCASTPAGGYNEQFFGPGTRLTVL.